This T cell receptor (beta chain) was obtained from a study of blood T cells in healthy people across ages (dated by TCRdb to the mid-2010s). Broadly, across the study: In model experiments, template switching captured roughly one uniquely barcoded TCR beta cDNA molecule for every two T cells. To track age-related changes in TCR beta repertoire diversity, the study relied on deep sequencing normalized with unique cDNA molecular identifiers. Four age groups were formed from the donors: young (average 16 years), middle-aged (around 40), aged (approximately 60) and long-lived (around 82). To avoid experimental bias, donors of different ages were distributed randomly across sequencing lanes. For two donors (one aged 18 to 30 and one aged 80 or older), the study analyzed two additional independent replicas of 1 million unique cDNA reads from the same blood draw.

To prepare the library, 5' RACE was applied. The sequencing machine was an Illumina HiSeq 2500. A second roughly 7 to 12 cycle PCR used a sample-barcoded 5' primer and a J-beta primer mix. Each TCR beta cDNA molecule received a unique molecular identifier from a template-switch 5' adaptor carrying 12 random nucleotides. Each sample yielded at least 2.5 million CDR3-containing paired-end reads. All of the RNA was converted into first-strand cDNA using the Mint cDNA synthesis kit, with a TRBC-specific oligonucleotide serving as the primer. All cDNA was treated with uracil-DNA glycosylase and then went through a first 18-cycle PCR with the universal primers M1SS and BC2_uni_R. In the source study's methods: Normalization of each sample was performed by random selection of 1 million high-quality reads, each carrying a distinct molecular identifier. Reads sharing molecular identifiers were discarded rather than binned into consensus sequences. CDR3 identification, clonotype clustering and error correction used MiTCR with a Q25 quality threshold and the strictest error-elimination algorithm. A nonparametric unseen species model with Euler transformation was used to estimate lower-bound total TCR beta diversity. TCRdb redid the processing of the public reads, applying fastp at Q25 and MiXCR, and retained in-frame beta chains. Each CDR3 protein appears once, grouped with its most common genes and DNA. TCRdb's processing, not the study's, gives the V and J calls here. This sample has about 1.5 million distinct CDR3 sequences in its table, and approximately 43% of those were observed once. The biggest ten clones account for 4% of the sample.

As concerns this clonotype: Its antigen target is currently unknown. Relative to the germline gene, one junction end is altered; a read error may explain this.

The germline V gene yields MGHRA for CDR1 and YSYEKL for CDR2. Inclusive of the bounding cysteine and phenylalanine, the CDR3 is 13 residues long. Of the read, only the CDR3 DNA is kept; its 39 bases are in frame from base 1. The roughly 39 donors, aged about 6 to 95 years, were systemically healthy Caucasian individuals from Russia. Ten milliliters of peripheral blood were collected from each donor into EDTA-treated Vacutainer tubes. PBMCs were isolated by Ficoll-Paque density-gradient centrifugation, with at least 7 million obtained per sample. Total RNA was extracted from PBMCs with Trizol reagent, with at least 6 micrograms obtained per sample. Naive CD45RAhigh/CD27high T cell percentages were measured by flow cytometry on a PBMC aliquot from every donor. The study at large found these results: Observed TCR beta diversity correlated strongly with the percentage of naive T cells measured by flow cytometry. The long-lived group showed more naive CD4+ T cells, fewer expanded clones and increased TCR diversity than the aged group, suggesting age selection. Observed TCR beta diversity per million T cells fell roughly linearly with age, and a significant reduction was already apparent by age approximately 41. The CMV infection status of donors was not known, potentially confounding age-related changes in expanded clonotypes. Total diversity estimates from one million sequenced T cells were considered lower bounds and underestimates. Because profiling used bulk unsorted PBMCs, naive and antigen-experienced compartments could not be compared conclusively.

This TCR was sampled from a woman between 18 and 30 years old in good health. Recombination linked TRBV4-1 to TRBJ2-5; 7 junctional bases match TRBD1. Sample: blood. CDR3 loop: CASSQVSGQRRYF. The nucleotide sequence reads TGCGCTAGCAGCCAAGTTTCGGGACAGCGGCGGTACTTC.